Described below is a single T cell receptor (beta chain) sequence and its context. This entry belongs to a study of T cell changes during pregnancy in multiple sclerosis. The CDR3 extends over 15 amino acids. Germline V gene data show CDR1 as GTSNPN and CDR2 as SVGIG (reference sequence). V gave up 1 base and J gave up 0 bases, with 12 bases separating them. Using immunoSEQ multiplex PCR, the repertoire was profiled, and TCRdb retains in-frame clones only, with some absent. The repertoire holds some 80,000 clones, with 90% to 95% as singletons. The chain couples TRBV30 to TRBJ1-2; D is perhaps TRBD1 (6 bases). The sequences come from peripheral blood, collected in the first trimester of pregnancy. The receptor was isolated from a female donor with multiple sclerosis, enrolled in a pregnancy study. In DNA, the CDR3 is TGTGCCTGGAGTGCAGGACAGCACACTAACTATGGCTACACCTTC. Translated, it gives CAWSAGQHTNYGYTF.